This T cell receptor beta chain was documented in a study of cytomegalovirus exposure and HLA in healthy donors (dated by TCRdb to the late 2010s). About the full investigation: An earlier analysis of roughly 500 of the donors reported approximately 270 Gb of sequence data and 120 million or so unique TCR beta sequences from about 200 million T cells. About 300 gigabases of sequencing data and 78 million or so unique TCR sequences were included in an early release covering roughly 600 HLA-typed donors. Among the approximately 400 genotyped donors, about 85% belonged to the genetic ancestry cluster associated with self-reported Caucasian donors. The study aimed to test whether cataloging public T cell receptors could reveal signatures of past pathogen exposure. Using immunosequencing, the study profiled T cell repertoires from around 680 subjects and related those repertoires to cytomegalovirus serostatus. In addition to the first cohort of 666 subjects, a separate validation cohort of some 120 different subjects was used. The study combined high-throughput TCR immunosequencing, statistical association of individual TCRs with disease status, and machine learning to predict cytomegalovirus infection status. In a later analysis, previously published TCR beta repertoires from 550 to 750 donors were re-analyzed and high-resolution HLA genotyping was added so that TCR occurrence patterns could be studied. The later analysis used no new phenotypic data to find candidate immune exposures, relying instead on TCR beta sequences and their occurrence across donors. To decide whether each TCR beta V gene segment behaved as functional or pseudogenic, an earlier analysis of some 600 of the donors relied on high-throughput TCR beta sequencing. Alongside the repertoire data, information on donor age, sex, ethnicity and CMV serostatus was compiled. In a later genetic analysis, genome-wide SNP genotypes for 398 of the 666 donors were used, and that subset was treated as a discovery cohort. All discovery cohort repertoires had been generated on a single sequencing platform. Both class I and class II loci were covered by HLA typing, at four-digit resolution. The number of typed donors differed by locus: about 629-630 for A, B, C, DRB1 and DQB1; 522 for DQA1; roughly 600 for DPA1; and about 450 for DPB1. Because of strong linkage in the cohort, roughly five DR-DQ haplotypes were treated as single units for association and clustering. Among several hundred genotyped donors of the cohort, an average of around 250,000 unique TCR beta nucleotide sequences was sequenced per donor, of which about 19% were non-productive. Study-level results and caveats: The classifier was reported to diagnose cytomegalovirus status with high specificity and sensitivity in both the original and validation cohorts. According to a later genetic analysis, donors in an Asian-associated ancestry cluster had fewer N-insertions in productive TCRs than the roughly 660-donor mean. V-gene and J-gene trimming of TCR beta chains was associated with a missense DCLRE1C variant in a later genetic analysis, and the association was replicated in an independent cohort. A total of 150 to 200 TCR beta chains were listed by the study as associated with cytomegalovirus. HLA typing was unavailable for some donors at each locus, so association tests used only the typed subset. Because counts were too low, roughly 17 rarely observed V segments, including chromosome 9 orphons, were left out of the earlier analysis of 587 of the donors. Some IMGT-functional V segments, including TRBV6-2 and TRBV6-3, could not be told apart with the 87-base-pair reads, so those segments were excluded. In vitro tests confirmed that a few of the cytomegalovirus-associated TCR beta chains recognize cytomegalovirus antigens. Most TCR sequences were observed very rarely across donors, whereas some public TCRs were present in many individuals. Assigning TCR associations to individual alleles was difficult when HLA alleles, especially DR and DQ, strongly co-occurred. According to a later analysis, parvovirus B19, influenza, CMV and Epstein-Barr virus appeared linked to several top co-occurrence clusters. According to a later analysis, most CMV-associated TCR beta chains appeared to be HLA-restricted, and the HLA associations seemed to be driven largely by CMV exposure. In a later analysis, TCR association rates were found to vary across HLA loci, with the most associated TCRs seen for DRB1 alleles and the fewest for HLA-C alleles. Only TCR beta chains were sequenced in this cohort, and the absence of alpha or paired-chain data limited detectable features. CMV serostatus was the only immune exposure information available for the cohort. At a false discovery rate of 0.05, a later analysis linked some 18,000 TCR beta sequences to specific HLA alleles. In an earlier analysis of some 640 of the donors, most TCR beta V segments were observed in productive rearrangements about 87% or about 30% of the time, broadly matching IMGT annotations. A further reported finding was that TCR beta sequences accurately predicted the HLA-A and HLA-B alleles for most subjects in the first cohort. It was suggested by the authors that the approach could potentially be generalized to other disease states and immunological phenotypes. A group of highly shared sequence variants was considered likely to be a technical artifact of the sequencing pipeline. Compared with equally common non-associated chains, HLA-associated TCR beta chains in a later analysis were more clonally expanded and had lower generation probabilities. Presence/absence analyses assumed roughly uniform sequencing depth across donors, an assumption that may not hold. Correlated functional status among segregating V segments might be attributable to linkage disequilibrium, but an unknown experimental factor could not be ruled out.

There are a few counts of this clone. The target of this receptor is not known. No base qualities exist here, and no much larger clone lies one base off it. In total, roughly 710 healthy bone marrow donors made up the cohort. Cohort members were all nominally healthy when sampled, although unrecorded immune exposures were likely present. The donor tested CMV seronegative and was one of the 352 seronegative cohort members. A peripheral blood sample was collected from each donor, and TCR beta sequencing was performed on peripheral blood mononuclear cells. Genomic DNA extraction from the blood cell samples was performed with the Qiagen DNeasy Blood Extraction Kit. Looking up the germline V gene yields CDR1 MGHDK and CDR2 SYGVNS. V loses 8 bases at its end and J loses 0 bases; junction bases beyond the gene matches: 5. Including cysteine and phenylalanine, the CDR3 has 16 amino acids. Here the CDR3 DNA is all that survives: 48 bases in frame from base 1.

The method was the immunoSEQ multiplex PCR assay. The multiplex PCR relied on a mix of 60 forward primers for TCR Vbeta segments and 13 reverse primers for TCR Jbeta segments. The CDR3 region of rearranged TCR beta genes was amplified from genomic DNA by a multiplex PCR assay. The amplified TCR beta libraries were sequenced on the Illumina HiSeq System as 87-base-pair reads. In the source study's methods: Across the 600 to 700 repertoires, a later analysis counted tens of millions of unique TCR beta chains, around 10 million of which were shared by at least two donors. A nearest-neighbor algorithm error-corrected the raw reads and collapsed the reads into unique sequences, merging closely related sequences to remove PCR and sequencing errors. Alignment of CDR3 sequences to IMGT reference sequences was used to assign V, D and J gene segments. For a sequence to be retained, a match of at least six nucleotides was required to both a V gene segment and a J gene segment. Rearrangements were called productive when the CDR3 lacked stop codons and stayed in frame with V and J; all others were non-productive. CDR3 was defined by IMGT convention, running from the second conserved V-encoded cysteine to the conserved J-encoded phenylalanine. The earlier analysis of about 610 of the donors excluded sequences that lacked an unambiguous match to a single V gene segment. An earlier analysis of almost 600 of the donors classified V segments as functional when productive rearrangements were above 56.7% and as segregating when the standard deviation between donors was above 5%. A statistical classification framework was built for diagnosing cytomegalovirus status from the catalog of TCR beta chain sequences. A later analysis assigned V and J genes by comparing TCR nucleotide sequences with IMGT/GENE-DB human TR gene sequences. A later analysis assigned CDR3 sequences and most-parsimonious VDJ recombination scenarios with the TCRdist pipeline. In a later analysis, each TCR beta chain was defined by its CDR3 amino acid sequence together with its V-gene family, and reads lacking a unique V-gene family were excluded. In a later analysis, 500 to 700 highly shared, low-generation-probability nucleotide sequences were removed to address suspected cross-contamination and a sequencing artifact. For each public chain, a later analysis derived a clonal expansion index from normalized ranks of inferred template counts within each repertoire. In a later analysis, generation probabilities were computed using a VDJ recombination model fitted to out-of-frame rearrangements, and the results were checked against IGoR. A later analysis scored TCR-TCR, TCR-HLA and TCR-CMV co-occurrence with hypergeometric tests, applying a repertoire-size bias correction to TCR pairs. A later analysis estimated false discovery rates by permuting HLA or CMV assignments 20 times. In a later analysis, co-occurring TCRs were grouped using DBSCAN, with TCRdist sequence similarity added in when clustering inside HLA-allele-positive subsets. Repertoires with fewer than 30,000 or more than 120,000 public chains, plus five repertoires with anomalous nucleotide sharing, were excluded from co-occurrence clustering. Held by TCRdb, this immuneACCESS table contains in-frame sequences only and omits some clones. Under half of the omission traces to an unresolved V gene where checked; the cause of the rest is unknown. That table furnishes V, J and clone size, whereas the DNA furnished D and trimming. The sample contains some 110,000 clones, roughly three quarters of them found a single time. The ten largest make up under 1.5% of the sample.

This sequence uses TRBV25-1 and TRBJ2-3, with 13 bases matching TRBD2. Sequenced: PBMCs. This receptor was obtained from a man aged 40-49 years in good health and CMV-seronegative. Here the CDR3 is given as CASRGLAGLSTDTQYF. The base sequence is TGTGCCAGCCGGGGACTAGCGGGGCTGAGCACAGATACGCAGTATTTT.